This TCR beta chain was captured by sequencing in a study of blood T cell repertoires in COVID-19. Some clones are missing from TCRdb's copy, which holds only in-frame ones; the method was immunoSEQ multiplex PCR. The sample contains hundreds of thousands of clones, 65% to 85% of which appear only once. Source material: peripheral blood. This sequence was found in an elderly woman with acute or convalescent COVID-19.

The CDR3 nucleotides are TGTGCCAGCAGCGAGACTAGCGGGAGGGCCGGCACCGGGGAGCTGTTTTTT. This gives the protein CASSETSGRAGTGELFF. The genes are TRBV7-2 and TRBJ2-2; TRBD2 aligns across 14 bases. This CDR3 contains 17 residues. V gave up 5 bases and J gave up 4 bases; unmatched junction bases: 6. Germline V gives CDR1 SGHTA, CDR2 FQGNSA.